The subject of this entry is one T cell receptor (beta chain). Its antigen is unidentified. This CDR3 has 15 amino acids. Germline CDR1 SGHTA, CDR2 FQGTGA. Trimming cost V 5 bases and J 5 bases, with 18 bases left between them. PCR employed 60 Vbeta and 13 Jbeta primers. Using immunoSEQ multiplex PCR, the repertoire was profiled, and TCRdb retains in-frame clones only, with some absent. The sample carries 150,000 or so clones, 80% to 85% recorded once. This specimen belongs to a study of cytomegalovirus exposure and HLA in healthy donors. Whole-study results and caveats: Some segments of the V type, notably TRBV6-2 and TRBV6-3, were excluded as indistinguishable.

The study sampled nominally healthy donors, though unrecorded immune exposures were likely. The chain joins TRBV7-3 to TRBJ2-5, with D perhaps matching TRBD2 (7 bases). Sequenced input: PBMCs. The clonotype comes from a man between 25 and 39 years old in good health and CMV-seronegative. This CDR3 is CASSPGGRVDETQYF. CDR3 nucleotides: TGTGCCAGCAGCCCGGGGGGCAGGGTTGACGAGACCCAGTACTTC.